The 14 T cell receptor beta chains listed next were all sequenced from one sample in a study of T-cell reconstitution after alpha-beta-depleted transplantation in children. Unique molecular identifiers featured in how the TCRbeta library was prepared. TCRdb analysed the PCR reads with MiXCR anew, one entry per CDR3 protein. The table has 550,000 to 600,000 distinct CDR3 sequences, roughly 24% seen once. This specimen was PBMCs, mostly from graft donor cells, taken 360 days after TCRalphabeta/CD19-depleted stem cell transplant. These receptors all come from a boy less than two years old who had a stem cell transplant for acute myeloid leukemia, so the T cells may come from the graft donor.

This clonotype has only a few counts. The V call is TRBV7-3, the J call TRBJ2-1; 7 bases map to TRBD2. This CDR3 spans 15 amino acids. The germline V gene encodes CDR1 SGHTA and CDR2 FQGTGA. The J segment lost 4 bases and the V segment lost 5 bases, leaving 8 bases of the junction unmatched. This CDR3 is CASSPLSGEYNEQFF. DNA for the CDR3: TGTGCCAGCAGCCCCCTCAGCGGGGAGTACAATGAGCAGTTCTTC.

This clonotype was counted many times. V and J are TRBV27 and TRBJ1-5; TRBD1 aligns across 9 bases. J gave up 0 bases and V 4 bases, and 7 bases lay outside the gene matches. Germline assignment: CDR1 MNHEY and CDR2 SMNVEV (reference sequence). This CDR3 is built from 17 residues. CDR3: CASSSDRGPYSNQPQHF. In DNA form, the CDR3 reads TGTGCCAGCAGTTCGGACAGGGGACCTTATAGCAATCAGCCCCAGCATTTT.

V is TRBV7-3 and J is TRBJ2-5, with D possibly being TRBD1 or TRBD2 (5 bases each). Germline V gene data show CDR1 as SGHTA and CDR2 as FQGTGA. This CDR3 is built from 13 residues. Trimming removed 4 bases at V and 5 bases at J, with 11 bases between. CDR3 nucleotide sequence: TGTGCCAGCAGCTCCCAGTGGGGGGAGACCCAGTACTTC. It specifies CASSSQWGETQYF. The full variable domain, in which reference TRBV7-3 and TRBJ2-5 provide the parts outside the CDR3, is GAGVSQTPSNKVTEKGKYVELRCDPISGHTALYWYRQSLGQGPEFLIYFQGTGAADDSGLPNDRFFAVRPEGSVSTLKIQRTERGDSAVYLCASSSQWGETQYFGPGTRLLVL.

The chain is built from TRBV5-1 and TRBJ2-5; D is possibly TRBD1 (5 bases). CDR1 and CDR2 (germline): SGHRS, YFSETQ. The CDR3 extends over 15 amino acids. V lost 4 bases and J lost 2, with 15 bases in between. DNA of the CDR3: TGCGCCAGCAGCCGGTCTATTACAGGTCAAGAGACCCAGTACTTC. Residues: CASSRSITGQETQYF. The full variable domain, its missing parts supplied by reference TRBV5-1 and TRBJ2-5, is KAGVTQTPRYLIKTRGQQVTLSCSPISGHRSVSWYQQTPGQGLQFLFEYFSETQRNKGNFPGRFSGRQFSNSRSEMNVSTLELGDSALYLCASSRSITGQETQYFGPGTRLLVL.

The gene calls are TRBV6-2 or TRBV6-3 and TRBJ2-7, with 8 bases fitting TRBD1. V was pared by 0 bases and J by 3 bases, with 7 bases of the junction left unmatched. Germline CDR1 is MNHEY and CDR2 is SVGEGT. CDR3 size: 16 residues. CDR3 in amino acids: CASSYSRDRFNYEQYF. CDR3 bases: TGTGCCAGCAGTTACTCTCGGGACAGGTTTAACTACGAGCAGTACTTC.

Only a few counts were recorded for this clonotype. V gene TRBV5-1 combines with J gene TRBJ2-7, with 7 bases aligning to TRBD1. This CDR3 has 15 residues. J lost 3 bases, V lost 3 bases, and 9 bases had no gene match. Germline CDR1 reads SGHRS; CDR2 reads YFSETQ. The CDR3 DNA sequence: TGCGCCAGCAGCTACACCGGGACAGTCTTCTACGAGCAGTACTTC. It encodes CASSYTGTVFYEQYF.

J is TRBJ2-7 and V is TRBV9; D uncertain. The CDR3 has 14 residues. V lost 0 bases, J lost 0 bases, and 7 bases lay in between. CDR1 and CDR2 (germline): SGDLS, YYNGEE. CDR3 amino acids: CASSVGRYSYEQYF. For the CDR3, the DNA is TGTGCCAGCAGCGTAGGGAGATACTCCTACGAGCAGTACTTC. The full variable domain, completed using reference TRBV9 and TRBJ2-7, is DSGVTQTPKHLITATGQRVTLRCSPRSGDLSVYWYQQSLDQGLQFLIQYYNGEERAKGNILERFSAQQFPDLHSELNLSSLELGDSALYFCASSVGRYSYEQYFGPGTRLTVT.

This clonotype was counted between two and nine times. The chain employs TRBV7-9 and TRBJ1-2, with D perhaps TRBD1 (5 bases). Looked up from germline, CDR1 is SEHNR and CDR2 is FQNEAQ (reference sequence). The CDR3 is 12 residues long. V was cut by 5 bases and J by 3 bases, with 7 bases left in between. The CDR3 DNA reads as TGTGCCAGCAGCGGGGGGGACTATGGCTACACCTTC. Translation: CASSGGDYGYTF.

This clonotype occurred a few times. CDR3 nucleotide sequence: TGTGCCAGCAGTGCCGGGAGATCCAATCAGCCCCAGCATTTT. This sequence encodes CASSAGRSNQPQHF. V usage is TRBV2 and J usage is TRBJ1-5, with D uncertain. CDR1 and CDR2 (germline): SNHLY, FYNNEI. The CDR3 loop spans 14 amino acids. V lost 4 bases, J lost 3 bases, and 10 bases lay in between.

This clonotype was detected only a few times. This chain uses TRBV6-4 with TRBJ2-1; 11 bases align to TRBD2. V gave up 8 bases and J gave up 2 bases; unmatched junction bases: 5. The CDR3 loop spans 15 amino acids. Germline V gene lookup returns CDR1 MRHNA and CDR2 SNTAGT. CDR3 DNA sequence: TGTGCCAGCCACCCGACTAGCGGGACCTACAATGAGCAGTTCTTC. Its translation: CASHPTSGTYNEQFF.

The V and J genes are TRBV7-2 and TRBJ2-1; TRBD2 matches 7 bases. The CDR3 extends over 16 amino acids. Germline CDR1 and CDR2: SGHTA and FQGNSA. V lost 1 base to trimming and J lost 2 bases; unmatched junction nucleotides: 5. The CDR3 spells CASSLDTGGPYNEQFF. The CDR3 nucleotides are TGTGCCAGCAGCTTAGATACGGGGGGTCCCTACAATGAGCAGTTCTTC.

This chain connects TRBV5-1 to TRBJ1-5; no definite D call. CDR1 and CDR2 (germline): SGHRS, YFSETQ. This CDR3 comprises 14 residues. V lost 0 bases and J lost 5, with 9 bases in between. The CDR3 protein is CASSLGQPDQPQHF. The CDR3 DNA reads TGCGCCAGCAGCTTGGGGCAGCCCGATCAGCCCCAGCATTTT.

CDR3 protein: CASSSYWGGGNTEAFF. Written as DNA, the CDR3 is TGTGCCAGCAGTTCTTATTGGGGCGGGGGAAACACTGAAGCTTTCTTT. The chain combines TRBV7-3 with TRBJ1-1; D might be TRBD1 (5 bases). Trimming shortened V by 6 bases and J by 2 bases, and 19 bases separated the two germline ends. The CDR3 consists of 16 residues. Germline CDR1 SGHTA, CDR2 FQGTGA.

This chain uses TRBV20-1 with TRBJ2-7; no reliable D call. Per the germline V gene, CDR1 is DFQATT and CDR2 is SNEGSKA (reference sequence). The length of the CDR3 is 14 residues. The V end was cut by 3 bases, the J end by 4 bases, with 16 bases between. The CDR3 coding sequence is TGCAGTGCTAGGAAGCCAGCCGGTTTTTACGAGCAGTACTTC. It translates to CSARKPAGFYEQYF.